The clone carrying this T cell receptor (beta chain) was recorded many times. Each CDR3 protein gets one entry after TCRdb re-called the RT-PCR reads with MiXCR. The repertoire includes about 700,000 distinct CDR3 sequences, over 12% of them detected once, and 3.6% sits in the top ten. There are 13 residues in the CDR3. V was pared by 6 bases and J by 4 bases, with 7 bases of the junction left unmatched. Germline V gives CDR1 SQVTM, CDR2 ANQGSEA. This receptor was taken from a female donor in good health, serving as a healthy control. Material: memory CD4+ T cells from blood. The rearrangement joins TRBV29-1 to TRBJ1-1, with 8 nucleotides matching TRBD1. The CDR3 sequence: CSVHAGGRTEAFF. The DNA of the CDR3 is TGCAGCGTGCACGCAGGGGGCCGCACTGAAGCTTTCTTT.